Presented here are 26 T cell receptor beta chains from one specimen sequenced in a study of technical replicates of blood from a handful of donors. Data came from immunoSEQ multiplex PCR; TCRdb stores just in-frame clones and leaves some out. The table shows about 83,000 clones, with about 96% occurring only once. Sample: T cells isolated from PBMCs. Source of these receptors: a human donor in good health.

The chain uses TRBV9 and TRBJ2-2; D remains unclear. The CDR3 extends over 12 amino acids. Per germline, CDR1 SGDLS and CDR2 YYNGEE. Deletions cut 0 bases from V and 7 bases from J, with 4 bases between. The CDR3 sequence is CASSVAVGELFF. As DNA, the CDR3 is TGTGCCAGCAGCGTAGCTGTCGGGGAGCTGTTTTTT.

J is TRBJ2-7 and V is TRBV19, with 7 bases matching TRBD2. The CDR3 covers 15 residues. The junction had 12 bases not matched to a gene; V was cut back by 10 bases and J by 0 bases. Germline V gene sequence: CDR1 LNHDA, CDR2 SQIVND (reference sequence). The CDR3 bases are TGTGCCACCACCCCTCGCGGGACTAACTCCTACGAGCAGTACTTC. It specifies CATTPRGTNSYEQYF.

The chain joins TRBV27 to TRBJ2-1, with D perhaps matching TRBD1 (5 bases). Germline V gives CDR1 MNHEY, CDR2 SMNVEV (reference sequence). This CDR3 has 14 residues. Between the trimmed V and J ends, which lost 5 bases and 1 base, there was a span of 9 bases. For the CDR3, the DNA is TGTGCCAGCAGTCTCCAGGGTTCCTACAATGAGCAGTTCTTC. This translates into CASSLQGSYNEQFF.

The chain joins TRBV29-1 to TRBJ2-7; D is perhaps TRBD2 (6 bases). The length of the CDR3 is 13 residues. Trimming took off 6 bases at V and 2 bases at J, with 14 bases between the two ends. Germline V gene data show CDR1 as SQVTM and CDR2 as ANQGSEA. The CDR3 bases are TGCAGCGTCGTAGCGGAGAGGACCTACGAGCAGTACTTC. Translation: CSVVAERTYEQYF.

The V call is TRBV6-5, the J call TRBJ2-7; D is unresolved. Trimming took off 2 bases at V and 5 bases at J, with 10 bases between the two ends. The germline CDR1 and CDR2 sequences are MNHEY and SVGAGI. The CDR3 has 13 amino acids. As DNA, the CDR3 is TGTGCCAGCAGTTACGCTGTAGAAGACGAGCAGTACTTC. Its translation is CASSYAVEDEQYF.

This clone appeared a single time. V gene TRBV9 combines with J gene TRBJ2-4, with 8 bases that match TRBD1. V was pared by 4 bases and J by 3 bases, with 3 bases of the junction left unmatched. Per the germline V gene, CDR1 is SGDLS and CDR2 is YYNGEE. The CDR3 has 14 amino acids. CDR3 region: CASSPGQGKNIQYF. CDR3 DNA sequence: TGTGCCAGCAGCCCCGGACAGGGCAAAAACATTCAGTACTTC.

The V gene is TRBV30, the J gene TRBJ1-1; D not resolved. CDR1 is GTSNPN, CDR2 SVGIG, per germline (reference sequence). The CDR3 is made up of 10 amino acids. With 3 bases removed from V and 11 bases from J, the gap between germline ends came to 10 bases. CDR3 nucleotide sequence: TGTGCCTGGAGCTACTCAAAGGCTTTCTTT. Its translation: CAWSYSKAFF.

The chain has TRBV2 and TRBJ2-1; tentatively, D is TRBD2 (6 bases). The CDR3 contains 16 residues. With 3 bases removed from V and 1 base from J, the gap between germline ends came to 13 bases. In germline, CDR1 is SNHLY, CDR2 FYNNEI. The CDR3 DNA is TGTGCCAGCAGTGACATGTTCGGGAGTTCCTACAATGAGCAGTTCTTC. As protein: CASSDMFGSSYNEQFF.

The CDR3 DNA sequence: TGTGCCAGCAGTTCAGACCGGGACAGGGTCAACGAGCAGTACTTC. Translated, it gives CASSSDRDRVNEQYF. The rearrangement links TRBV11-3 to TRBJ2-7; 9 bases are a match to TRBD1. This CDR3 region has 15 residues. Per the germline V gene, CDR1 is SGHNT and CDR2 is YENEEA. V was clipped by 6 bases and J by 5 bases; unmatched bases: 11. Full variable domain (outside the CDR3, taken from reference TRBV11-3 and TRBJ2-7): EAGVVQSPRYKIIEKKQPVAFWCNPISGHNTLYWYLQNLGQGPELLIRYENEEAVDDSQLPKDRFSAERLKGVDSTLKIQPAELGDSAVYLCASSSDRDRVNEQYFGPGTRLTVT.

To note about this clone: A junction end diverges from the germline sequence, so it may reflect a read error. This rearrangement joins TRBV7-7 to TRBJ2-5; TRBD2 matches at 12 bases. The CDR3 is 15 amino acids. The germline V gene has CDR1 SSHAT and CDR2 FNYEAQ (reference sequence). In DNA form, the CDR3 reads TGTGCTAGCAGCTTCCGACTAGCGGGAGTCGAGACCCAGTACTTC. It translates to CASSFRLAGVETQYF.

V is TRBV27 and J is TRBJ1-1; perhaps TRBD1 as D (5 bases). V was pared by 3 bases and J by 6 bases, with 17 bases between. The length of the CDR3 is 15 residues. The germline CDR1 and CDR2 sequences are MNHEY and SMNVEV (reference sequence). Here the CDR3 reads CASSFKGHWKSEAFF. CDR3 coding DNA: TGTGCCAGCAGTTTTAAAGGACACTGGAAATCTGAAGCTTTCTTT.

This clone was counted a few times. The V and J genes are TRBV2 and TRBJ1-5, with 9 positions matching TRBD1. There are 14 residues in the CDR3. Germline CDR1 reads SNHLY; CDR2 reads FYNNEI. V was clipped by 7 bases and J by 5 bases; unmatched bases: 6. The CDR3 reads CASMDGTGYQPQHF. CDR3 bases: TGTGCCAGCATGGACGGGACAGGGTATCAGCCCCAGCATTTT.

The V gene is TRBV4-2, the J gene TRBJ1-2; D remains unclear. The CDR3 is 13 residues long. CDR1 and CDR2 (germline): LGHNA, YNFKEQ. Between the trimmed V and J ends, which lost 1 base and 4 bases, there was a span of 7 bases. CDR3 nucleotide sequence: TGTGCCAGCAGCCAAGGGGCCAGCTATGGCTACACCTTC. It yields the protein CASSQGASYGYTF.

J is TRBJ2-1 and V is TRBV7-6, with a tentative D call TRBD2 (6 bases). Trimming took 5 bases from V and 4 from J, leaving 21 bases between them. This CDR3 is 17 amino acids long. CDR1 is SGHVS and CDR2 is FNYEAQ in the germline V gene. CDR3 DNA: TGTGCCAGCAGCCAACTGGAGGGTGAGGGGTTATACAATGAGCAGTTCTTC. It specifies CASSQLEGEGLYNEQFF.

The chain recombines TRBV25-1 with TRBJ1-1; no clear D. Germline CDR1 MGHDK, CDR2 SYGVNS. This CDR3 spans 8 amino acids. The CDR3 coding sequence is TGTGAGAGGGTGAAAGCTTTCTTT. Translating gives CERVKAFF.

The chain joins TRBV7-8 to TRBJ2-5, with TRBD1 matching over 8 bases. V lost 7 bases and J lost 5; bases outside the gene matches: 9. CDR1 and CDR2 (germline): SGHVS, FQNEAQ. This CDR3 is 14 amino acids long. The CDR3 is CASTGQGVWETQYF. The CDR3 DNA reads TGTGCCAGCACCGGACAGGGAGTTTGGGAGACCCAGTACTTC.

The V call is TRBV5-6, the J call TRBJ1-1, with D unclear. This CDR3 is built from 14 residues. Germline CDR1 and CDR2: SGHDT and YYEEEE. V shed 3 bases and J shed 0 bases, with 9 bases lying between them. DNA of the CDR3: TGTGCCAGCAGCTCCCTCGAGGTGAACACTGAAGCTTTCTTT. It is translated as CASSSLEVNTEAFF.

This clone is a singleton in its sample. The V gene is TRBV19, the J gene TRBJ1-5; no clear D. CDR3 size: 15 residues. CDR1 is LNHDA and CDR2 is SQIVND in the germline V gene (reference sequence). V was clipped by 5 bases and J by 0 bases, with 11 bases between them. The CDR3 DNA follows: TGTGCCAGTAGTGTCGGGTCGAATAGCAATCAGCCCCAGCATTTT. It is translated as CASSVGSNSNQPQHF. The variable domain in full, completed from reference TRBV19 and TRBJ1-5, reads DGGITQSPKYLFRKEGQNVTLSCEQNLNHDAMYWYRQDPGQGLRLIYYSQIVNDFQKGDIAEGYSVSREKKESFPLTVTSAQKNPTAFYLCASSVGSNSNQPQHFGDGTRLSIL.

This clone was detected only once. V is TRBV29-1 and J is TRBJ2-7; 7 nucleotides agree with TRBD2. With 4 bases clipped from V and 3 bases from J, the junction kept 3 bases outside the gene matches. There are 12 residues in the CDR3. Looked up from germline, CDR1 is SQVTM and CDR2 is ANQGSEA. This CDR3 is CSVGPSGYEQYF. The CDR3 DNA reads as TGCAGCGTTGGGCCTAGCGGCTACGAGCAGTACTTC.

The chain links TRBV10-3 to TRBJ1-5; the D gene is possibly TRBD1 (5 bases). Trimming shortened V by 0 bases and J by 5 bases, and 11 bases separated the two germline ends. The V gene's germline CDR1 is ENHRY and CDR2 SYGVKD. This CDR3 comprises 15 residues. CDR3 bases: TGTGCCATCAGTGAGTCGTTGGGGGGGGATCAGCCCCAGCATTTT. As protein: CAISESLGGDQPQHF.

Here the CDR3 DNA reads TGTGCCAGCAGTGAAACGGGGGGGAGCAATCAGCCCCAGCATTTT. Encoded protein: CASSETGGSNQPQHF. The rearrangement links TRBV2 to TRBJ1-5, with D possibly TRBD1 on 5 matching bases. The CDR3 is 15 amino acids. V lost 2 bases and J 1 base, leaving 9 bases between the germline ends. CDR1 is SNHLY, CDR2 FYNNEI, per germline.

The V and J genes are TRBV10-3 and TRBJ2-7, with D possibly TRBD2 on 5 matching bases. V lost 0 bases, J lost 3 bases, and 12 bases lay in between. Germline V lookup: CDR1 ENHRY, CDR2 SYGVKD. The CDR3 runs 15 residues. The CDR3 loop reads CAISESRGILYEQYF. The CDR3 nucleotides are TGTGCCATCAGTGAGTCGAGAGGGATTCTCTACGAGCAGTACTTC.

The V gene is TRBV6-1, the J gene TRBJ2-5, with D perhaps matching TRBD1 (5 bases). Germline CDR1 and CDR2: MNHNS and SASEGT. The CDR3 is 15 residues long. Trimming removed 3 bases at V and 1 base at J, with 12 bases between. The CDR3 nucleotides are TGTGCCAGCAGTGATATGTGGGGCCTCCAAGAGACCCAGTACTTC. It specifies CASSDMWGLQETQYF.

About this clone: The same CDR3 is also encoded by other DNA sequences in this sample. This chain joins TRBV5-1 and TRBJ2-5; 7 bases match TRBD1. The ends lost 0 bases at V and 1 base at J; junction bases unmatched: 0. Germline V CDR1 and CDR2: SGHRS, YFSETQ. CDR3 length: 14 amino acids. Written as DNA, the CDR3 is TGCGCCAGCAGCTTGGGGACAGGCCAAGAGACCCAGTACTTC. Translating it yields CASSLGTGQETQYF.

DNA of the CDR3: TGTGCCAGTAGATCGGGGGGGACAGGGCCGAACACTGAAGCTTTCTTT. Protein sequence: CASRSGGTGPNTEAFF. The chain has TRBV19 and TRBJ1-1; TRBD1 matches at 9 bases. In germline, CDR1 is LNHDA, CDR2 SQIVND (reference sequence). The CDR3 runs to 16 residues. V lost 6 bases to trimming and J lost 1 base; unmatched junction nucleotides: 9.

J is TRBJ2-2 and V is TRBV9, with 7 bases lining up with TRBD1. Losses at the gene ends were 4 bases for V and 2 bases for J; bases not matched to a gene: 14. Germline assignment: CDR1 SGDLS and CDR2 YYNGEE. This CDR3 spans 18 amino acids. Here the CDR3 DNA reads TGTGCCAGCAGCCCCTCCGGATGGGACAGATTTAACACCGGGGAGCTGTTTTTT. Amino acids: CASSPSGWDRFNTGELFF.